What follows describes a single T cell receptor beta chain. Measured with immunoSEQ multiplex PCR; TCRdb has only the in-frame clones, and not every one. The sample holds 150,000 to 200,000 clones, around nine tenths seen once. The germline V gene encodes CDR1 LNHDA and CDR2 SQIVND (reference sequence). The CDR3 consists of 10 residues. Trimming pared 11 bases from V and 1 base from J, leaving 0 bases between. This entry belongs to a study of control samples from healthy donors and cancer patients. Input material: blood. The TCR sequence derives from a man aged 30 to 45 in good health. The rearrangement uses TRBV19 and TRBJ2-6; D not resolved. The CDR3 reads CASGANVLTF. In nucleotides, the CDR3 is TGTGCCTCTGGGGCCAACGTCCTGACTTTC.